This T cell receptor (beta chain) was sequenced for a study of control samples from healthy donors and cancer patients. From germline, CDR1 is GTSNPN and CDR2 SVGIG (reference sequence). V was pared by 1 base and J by 9 bases, with 16 bases between. This CDR3 spans 14 amino acids. Some clones are missing from TCRdb's copy, which holds only in-frame ones; the method was immunoSEQ multiplex PCR. The table lists about 120,000 clones, over 90% of them singletons. The genes are TRBV30 and TRBJ2-1; tentative D call: TRBD2 (5 bases). The sequencing sample was made of blood. This sequence was found in a man between 25 and 39 years old in good health. CDR3 residues: CAWSAGLGTGEQFF. The CDR3 coding sequence is TGTGCCTGGAGTGCTGGACTCGGTACCGGTGAGCAGTTCTTC.